These T cell receptor beta chains were read from a single sample in a study of T cells in Graves' hyperthyroidism and ophthalmopathy. In TCRdb, the multiplex PCR reads were re-called with MiXCR into one record per CDR3 protein. The sample yields hundreds of thousands of distinct CDR3 sequences, approximately 15% seen once. Sequences were obtained from blood. Every receptor here comes from a woman in her 30s with Graves' hyperthyroidism that later progressed to Graves' ophthalmopathy. The CDR3 runs from the conserved cysteine through the conserved F or W. The order of the fields is CDR3 length, V gene, D gene, clone size, J gene, CDR3 DNA, CDR3 protein. D genes are given only for firm matches. Clone size is not always given. Where it is, it says once, few, many or a class for expanded clones.

17,TRBV12-3/TRBV12-4,TRBD2,NA,TRBJ2-1,TGTGCCAGCAGTTTTGAGGGGATGCGGGAGCTGGGGAATGAGCAGTTCTTC,CASSFEGMRELGNEQFF
21,TRBV10-3,TRBD2,NA,TRBJ2-3,TGTGCCATCAGTAGCCCTATGGAGCAATGGACTAGCGGGAGGGTCACAGATACGCAGTATTTT,CAISSPMEQWTSGRVTDTQYF
14,TRBV29-1,TRBD2,NA,TRBJ2-5,TGCAGCGTTGAAGATCGGGGCGGGAGTGAGACCCAGTACTTC,CSVEDRGGSETQYF
16,TRBV19,NA,many,TRBJ1-1,TGTGCCAGTAGTATCTACGGCAGGACTTCGAACACTGAAGCTTTCTTT,CASSIYGRTSNTEAFF
16,TRBV6-1,TRBD1,many,TRBJ1-5,TGTGCCAGCAGGACTAGACAGGGTATGGGGAATCAGCCCCAGCATTTT,CASRTRQGMGNQPQHF
19,TRBV20-1,NA,many,TRBJ1-5,TGCAGTGCTAGGCTTCCTTTTGGGGCGGCCGGGATCCGGAATCAGCCCCAGCATTTT,CSARLPFGAAGIRNQPQHF
14,TRBV12-3/TRBV12-4,NA,many,TRBJ1-1,TGTGCCAGCAGTTCGTACAGGGTTGTGTCTGAAGCTTTCTTT,CASSSYRVVSEAFF
16,TRBV19,TRBD1,NA,TRBJ1-1,TGTGCCAGTAGTATAGATAAACAGGGGCCGAAGACTGAAGCTTTCTTT,CASSIDKQGPKTEAFF
16,TRBV5-6,NA,few,TRBJ1-6,TGTGCCAGCAGCTTCACAGGGTTCACCTATAATTCACCCCTCCACTTT,CASSFTGFTYNSPLHF
14,TRBV20-1,NA,many,TRBJ2-3,TGCAGTGCTAGAGATCAGGCCAGCACAGATACGCAGTATTTT,CSARDQASTDTQYF
16,TRBV12-3/TRBV12-4,TRBD1,many,TRBJ1-2,TGTGCCAGCAGTCTCTTCCCGGGACAGGGGGCCTCTGGCTACACCTTC,CASSLFPGQGASGYTF
12,TRBV29-1,NA,NA,TRBJ2-5,TGCAGCGTTAGGGACGTACAAGAGACCCAGTACTTC,CSVRDVQETQYF
14,TRBV12-3/TRBV12-4,NA,many,TRBJ1-2,TGTGCCAGCAGTTTTACTAGGGACGCTAGTGGCTACACCTTC,CASSFTRDASGYTF
13,TRBV14,NA,many,TRBJ2-7,TGTGCCAGCAGCCATCAGGGAAACTACGAGCAGTACTTC,CASSHQGNYEQYF
14,TRBV6-5,NA,many,TRBJ1-5,TGTGCCAGCAGTTACGAATTGGGGATGCAGCCCCAGCATTTT,CASSYELGMQPQHF
13,TRBV30,NA,many,TRBJ1-2,TGTGCCTGGAGTTCGACCGGGGCCACGGGCTACACCTTC,CAWSSTGATGYTF
15,TRBV27,NA,many,TRBJ1-6,TGTGCCAGCAGTTTAGGAAGGGGATTTAGTTCACCCCTCCACTTT,CASSLGRGFSSPLHF
14,TRBV25-1,NA,few,TRBJ2-5,TGTGCCAGCAGTTTTATGGGGGGGGCAGAGACCCAGTACTTC,CASSFMGGAETQYF
15,TRBV7-2,NA,few,TRBJ1-5,TGTGCCAGCAGCTTTTTTCAGGAACTGAATCAGCCCCAGCATTTT,CASSFFQELNQPQHF
16,TRBV7-2,NA,many,TRBJ1-4,TGTGCCAGCAGCTTAGCCGGGACCACAACTAATGAAAAACTGTTTTTT,CASSLAGTTTNEKLFF
14,TRBV29-1,TRBD1,many,TRBJ2-2,TGCAGCGTTGAACGACAGGGTCAGTCCGGGGAGCTGTTTTTT,CSVERQGQSGELFF
12,TRBV20-1,TRBD1,few,TRBJ2-2,TGCAGTGCACCACAGGGGGCCGGGGAGCTGTTTTTT,CSAPQGAGELFF
16,TRBV28,TRBD1,many,TRBJ2-3,TGTGCCAGCAGCAATTCACAGGGACAGAACACAGATACGCAGTATTTT,CASSNSQGQNTDTQYF
16,TRBV7-2,NA,many,TRBJ1-3,TGTGCCAGCAGCTTAGTGGTCCGTGGGGTTGGAAACACCATATATTTT,CASSLVVRGVGNTIYF
14,TRBV27,NA,NA,TRBJ2-7,TGTGCCAGCCGTTCAGGGGTTACGGGCTACGAGCAGTACTTC,CASRSGVTGYEQYF
15,TRBV10-3,NA,many,TRBJ1-1,TGTGCCATCAGTGAGCCGGGGGCTATGGACACTGAAGCTTTCTTT,CAISEPGAMDTEAFF
19,TRBV11-3,TRBD2,few,TRBJ2-3,TGTGCCAGCAGCCCCCGGACTAGCGGGATCTCCGGAGGGACAGATACGCAGTATTTT,CASSPRTSGISGGTDTQYF
12,TRBV7-3,NA,many,TRBJ2-5,TGTGCCAGCAGCTTAGGAGGGGGCGCTCAGTACTTC,CASSLGGGAQYF
14,TRBV20-1,NA,few,TRBJ1-4,TGCAGTGCTAGAGGAGGGGGTCCGAATGAAAAACTGTTTTTT,CSARGGGPNEKLFF
16,TRBV27,TRBD2,many,TRBJ2-2,TGTGCCAGCAGTTTTACTAGCGGGAGGGTCACCGGGGAGCTGTTTTTT,CASSFTSGRVTGELFF
15,TRBV7-9,TRBD1,few,TRBJ1-1,TGTGCCAGCAGCTTATTCCAGGGGGCAAACACTGAAGCTTTCTTT,CASSLFQGANTEAFF
16,TRBV7-9,TRBD1,many,TRBJ1-4,TGTGCCAGCAGCCTCGAATATGGGACAGGGAATGAAAAACTGTTTTTT,CASSLEYGTGNEKLFF
13,TRBV12-5,NA,many,TRBJ2-1,TGTGCTAGTGGTTTGCCCAGGGGTGATGAGCAGTTCTTC,CASGLPRGDEQFF